This passage covers 25 T cell receptor beta chains from one sample sequenced in a study of T cells in Graves' hyperthyroidism and ophthalmopathy. Authors of the study amplified TCR beta CDR3 regions from RNA transcripts. Initially, a first-round RT-PCR of the TCR CDR3 employed the HTBI primer set. In TCRdb, the multiplex PCR reads were re-called with MiXCR into one record per CDR3 protein. Among 190,000 or so distinct CDR3 sequences listed, about 18% were seen once. Sequences were obtained from blood. These receptor sequences come from a man aged 35 to 55 with Graves' hyperthyroidism.

The rearrangement uses TRBV7-3 and TRBJ2-1, with TRBD2 matching over 9 bases. This CDR3 comprises 17 residues. V was clipped by 1 base and J by 1 base; unmatched bases: 5. CDR1 is SGHTA, CDR2 FQGTGA, per germline. The CDR3, as DNA: TGTGCCAGCAGCTTAAGTAGCGGGGGTGTGTCCTACAATGAGCAGTTCTTC. Protein: CASSLSSGGVSYNEQFF.

This chain connects TRBV6-1 to TRBJ1-4; weak D call: TRBD1 (6 bases). The germline V gene has CDR1 MNHNS and CDR2 SASEGT. The CDR3 spans 15 residues. V was clipped by 5 bases and J by 5 bases, with 15 bases between them. The CDR3 reads CASSTPGGPNEKLFF. DNA for the CDR3: TGTGCCAGCAGTACGCCGGGGGGCCCGAATGAAAAACTGTTTTTT.

This clonotype was seen repeatedly, ten times or more. The rearrangement joins TRBV12-3 or TRBV12-4 to TRBJ2-1; 13 bases line up with TRBD2. This CDR3 contains 13 residues. V shed 4 bases and J 10 bases; nucleotides not matched to a gene: 1. Here the CDR3 DNA reads TGTGCCAGCAGTTCGACTAGCGGGGGGGAGCAGTTCTTC. Protein sequence: CASSSTSGGEQFF.

The chain carries TRBV9 and TRBJ2-1; possibly TRBD1 for D (6 bases). V lost 4 bases, J lost 0 bases, and 11 bases lay in between. The length of the CDR3 is 15 residues. Germline lookup yields CDR1 SGDLS and CDR2 YYNGEE. CDR3 in amino acids: CASSQGTNSYNEQFF. The CDR3 DNA reads TGTGCCAGCAGCCAGGGGACAAACTCCTACAATGAGCAGTTCTTC.

This clonotype has at least ten counts. The chain combines TRBV6-1 with TRBJ1-2; D not certain. Germline assignment: CDR1 MNHNS and CDR2 SASEGT. CDR3 size: 13 residues. V was pared by 5 bases and J by 7 bases, with 14 bases between. The CDR3 spells CASSQRRDSGYTF. As DNA, the CDR3 is TGTGCCAGCAGTCAAAGGAGGGATAGTGGCTACACCTTC.

In this sample, this clonotype turned up many times. The chain employs TRBV20-1 and TRBJ1-5, with 7 bases lining up with TRBD1. This CDR3 has 16 amino acids. The trim removed 0 bases at V and 4 bases at J, leaving 9 bases unmatched. Germline V gene lookup returns CDR1 DFQATT and CDR2 SNEGSKA (reference sequence). The CDR3 DNA reads as TGCAGTGCTAGAGATCTAGGAGGCAGGGGGAATCAGCCCCAGCATTTT. The encoded protein is CSARDLGGRGNQPQHF.

The V call is TRBV28, the J call TRBJ1-2; 9 positions match TRBD1. V lost 2 bases to trimming and J lost 7 bases; unmatched junction nucleotides: 5. The CDR3 totals 14 residues. Germline lookup yields CDR1 MDHEN and CDR2 SYDVKM. Written as DNA, the CDR3 is TGTGCCAGCAGTTTAGCACAGGGGGCGGCTGGCTACACCTTC. Its translation is CASSLAQGAAGYTF.

This clonotype was seen ten or more times. This chain joins TRBV28 and TRBJ1-4; 7 positions agree with TRBD1. The CDR3 has 14 amino acids. The junction had 9 bases not matched to a gene; V was cut back by 6 bases and J by 8 bases. Per the germline V gene, CDR1 is MDHEN and CDR2 is SYDVKM. CDR3 in amino acids: CASSSGTVNEKLFF. The CDR3 region has the DNA TGTGCCAGCAGCTCCGGGACAGTCAACGAAAAACTGTTTTTT.

This clonotype showed up many times. The V call is TRBV5-1, the J call TRBJ1-1, with D possibly being TRBD1 (6 bases). CDR1 and CDR2 (germline): SGHRS, YFSETQ. The CDR3 covers 15 residues. With 0 bases removed from V and 0 bases from J, the gap between germline ends came to 9 bases. For the CDR3, the DNA is TGCGCCAGCAGCTTGGGGGACACCTTGAACACTGAAGCTTTCTTT. Protein sequence: CASSLGDTLNTEAFF. Variable domain in full (rest from reference TRBV5-1 and TRBJ1-1): KAGVTQTPRYLIKTRGQQVTLSCSPISGHRSVSWYQQTPGQGLQFLFEYFSETQRNKGNFPGRFSGRQFSNSRSEMNVSTLELGDSALYLCASSLGDTLNTEAFFGQGTRLTVV.

The chain links TRBV5-4 to TRBJ2-2, with no clear D. In germline, CDR1 is SGHNT, CDR2 YYREEE (reference sequence). The V end was cut by 0 bases, the J end by 2 bases, with 11 bases between. The CDR3 has 16 residues. The CDR3 region has the DNA TGTGCCAGCAGCTTGGCGGGTGCCCCCAACACCGGGGAGCTGTTTTTT. Its translation: CASSLAGAPNTGELFF.

Many counts were recorded for this clonotype. The genes are TRBV13 and TRBJ2-1; 7 nucleotides line up with TRBD2. V lost 3 bases to trimming and J lost 5 bases; unmatched junction nucleotides: 7. The CDR3 length is 15 residues. Germline V lookup: CDR1 PRHDT, CDR2 FYEKMQ (reference sequence). The CDR3 DNA sequence: TGTGCCAGCAGCTTCAGATTAGCGGGTGACAATGAGCAGTTCTTC. Translated: CASSFRLAGDNEQFF.

This chain joins TRBV7-2 and TRBJ2-3; 10 bases are shared with TRBD2. V lost 5 bases, J lost 4 bases, and 12 bases stayed unmatched. There are 17 residues in the CDR3. Germline V lookup: CDR1 SGHTA, CDR2 FQGNSA. CDR3 in amino acids: CASSPSRASGSSDTQYF. The CDR3 bases are TGTGCCAGCAGCCCATCCCGGGCTAGCGGGAGTTCAGATACGCAGTATTTT.

The rearrangement uses TRBV2 and TRBJ2-1; TRBD1 matches at 10 bases. V lost 6 bases, J lost 9 bases, and 14 bases stayed unmatched. CDR3 length: 16 amino acids. Looked up from germline, CDR1 is SNHLY and CDR2 is FYNNEI. The CDR3 region is CASSLVGTGAPREQFF. The CDR3 DNA is TGTGCCAGCAGCTTAGTCGGGACAGGGGCCCCCCGTGAGCAGTTCTTC.

This chain uses TRBV27 with TRBJ1-2; no clear D gene. From germline, CDR1 is MNHEY and CDR2 SMNVEV (reference sequence). The CDR3 loop spans 12 amino acids. V was shortened by 4 bases and J by 4 bases, with 7 bases between the two germline ends. The CDR3 DNA is TGTGCCAGCAGTTCAGCGGGCTATGGCTACACCTTC. It is translated as CASSSAGYGYTF.

The CDR3 protein is CSARNARVAPYEQYF. The CDR3 region has the DNA TGCAGTGCTAGGAACGCCAGGGTGGCCCCCTACGAGCAGTACTTC. This sequence joins TRBV20-1 and TRBJ2-7, with TRBD1 as a possible D gene (5 bases). Per germline, CDR1 DFQATT and CDR2 SNEGSKA (reference sequence). This CDR3 contains 15 residues. V lost 3 bases, J lost 2 bases, and 17 bases lay in between.

About this clonotype itself: It may be a read error: a sequence one base away is much more abundant. V gene TRBV29-1 combines with J gene TRBJ2-5, with D perhaps TRBD2 (6 bases). Germline assignment: CDR1 SQVTM and CDR2 ANQGSEA. There are 12 residues in the CDR3. Trimming shortened V by 4 bases and J by 6 bases, and 12 bases separated the two germline ends. CDR3 sequence (DNA): TGCAGCGTTGGCGGGGCCGCGAAGACCCAGTACTTC. The encoded protein is CSVGGAAKTQYF.

This clonotype has a count of ten or more. V usage is TRBV6-6 and J usage is TRBJ2-7; TRBD1 aligns across 8 bases. Germline CDR1 reads MNHNY; CDR2 reads SVGAGI (reference sequence). The length of the CDR3 is 15 residues. Losses at the gene ends were 0 bases for V and 4 bases for J; bases not matched to a gene: 5. This chain's CDR3 is CASSYSQGDPYEQYF. CDR3 nucleotides: TGTGCCAGCAGTTACTCACAGGGGGACCCTTACGAGCAGTACTTC.

This clonotype occurred many times. The chain employs TRBV27 and TRBJ2-1; 8 bases fit TRBD1. With 6 bases clipped from V and 7 bases from J, the junction kept 5 bases outside the gene matches. Germline lookup yields CDR1 MNHEY and CDR2 SMNVEV (reference sequence). There are 13 residues in the CDR3. CDR3 sequence: CASSWTGRNEQFF. The CDR3 DNA follows: TGTGCCAGCAGCTGGACAGGGCGAAATGAGCAGTTCTTC.

This clonotype was counted ten times or more. The chain joins TRBV7-8 to TRBJ1-1; the D gene is possibly TRBD1 (5 bases). The CDR3 is made up of 15 amino acids. Trimming took off 2 bases at V and 0 bases at J, with 10 bases between the two ends. In germline, CDR1 is SGHVS, CDR2 FQNEAQ. CDR3 amino acids: CASSLHARVNTEAFF. The CDR3 DNA sequence: TGTGCCAGCAGCTTACATGCCAGGGTGAACACTGAAGCTTTCTTT.

This clonotype was seen at least ten times. The chain employs TRBV2 and TRBJ1-1; TRBD1 is a possible D gene (5 bases). V was cut by 6 bases and J by 10 bases, with 12 bases left in between. CDR1 SNHLY and CDR2 FYNNEI come from the germline V gene. There are 11 residues in the CDR3. The CDR3 bases are TGTGCCAGCAGCCTAGACAGTGGAGCTTTCTTT. Translating gives CASSLDSGAFF. Combining the CDR3 with reference TRBV2 and TRBJ1-1 gives the whole variable domain EPEVTQTPSHQVTQMGQEVILRCVPISNHLYFYWYRQILGQKVEFLVSFYNNEISEKSEIFDDQFSVERPDGSNFTLKIRSTKLEDSAMYFCASSLDSGAFFGQGTRLTVV.

In this sample, this clonotype turned up a few times. The rearrangement uses TRBV3-1 and TRBJ2-7; no firm D call. The CDR3 sequence is 12 residues long. From germline, CDR1 is LGHDT and CDR2 YNNKEL (reference sequence). V was pared by 5 bases and J by 3 bases, with 8 bases between. The CDR3 region has the DNA TGTGCCAGCAGCGGGGTCAACTACGAGCAGTACTTC. Translation gives CASSGVNYEQYF.

The rearrangement links TRBV4-1 to TRBJ2-3; D possibly corresponds to TRBD1 (6 bases). The V gene lost 6 bases and the J gene lost 0 bases, with 10 bases spanning the gap. Germline CDR1 is MGHRA and CDR2 is YSYEKL. The length of the CDR3 is 14 residues. The CDR3 DNA follows: TGCGCCAGCAGAATGGGGGCTAGCACAGATACGCAGTATTTT. This codes for CASRMGASTDTQYF.

Note on this clonotype: A much larger clone differs by one base, so this may be a read error. The chain has TRBV18 and TRBJ2-1, with D possibly matching TRBD2 (5 bases). Trimming took off 3 bases at V and 6 bases at J, with 18 bases between the two ends. Germline V gene lookup returns CDR1 KGHSH and CDR2 LQKENI. The CDR3 length is 16 residues. CDR3 protein: CASSPTSGLSCNEQFF. In nucleotides, the CDR3 is TGTGCCAGCTCACCCACTAGTGGACTGTCGTGCAATGAGCAGTTCTTC.

This clonotype was counted at least ten times. V is TRBV2 and J is TRBJ1-5; D is unresolved. This CDR3 is 15 amino acids long. Trimming took 0 bases from V and 6 from J, leaving 12 bases between them. CDR1 is SNHLY, CDR2 FYNNEI, per germline. CDR3 sequence reads: CASSEAGRLSQPQHF. Here the CDR3 DNA reads TGTGCCAGCAGTGAAGCTGGACGTCTAAGTCAGCCCCAGCATTTT.

This clonotype turned up a few times. The CDR3 is CASSSSSVSYNEQFF. The CDR3 region has the DNA TGTGCCAGCAGCTCTAGCTCTGTCTCCTACAATGAGCAGTTCTTC. The gene calls are TRBV7-2 and TRBJ2-1; possibly TRBD2 for D (5 bases). V was shortened by 4 bases and J by 0 bases, with 10 bases between the two germline ends. CDR3 length: 15 amino acids. The V gene's germline CDR1 is SGHTA and CDR2 FQGNSA.